This T cell receptor (beta chain) stems from a study of neurological immune-mediated disorders. The CDR3 runs to 14 residues. Germline V CDR1 and CDR2: SGHRS, YFSETQ. V lost 4 bases and J lost 4, with 14 bases in between. This clonotype has ten or more counts. The authors made cDNA by 5'RACE with 10-nucleotide random UMIs. TCRdb passed the 5' RACE reads through MiXCR, listing each CDR3 protein once. The sample contains 30,000 to 40,000 distinct CDR3 sequences, roughly 7% of which appear only once. This TCR was recovered from a woman in her thirties or forties in good health. The rearrangement links TRBV5-1 to TRBJ1-1; possible D gene TRBD1, 6 bases. Sequenced material: PBMCs. CDR3 in DNA: TGCGCCAGCAGCCCCGGCGGACAGAGCACTGAAGCTTTCTTT. Translation: CASSPGGQSTEAFF.